The rows below give T cell receptor beta chains drawn from one sample of a study of regulatory T cells in long-lasting Graves disease. TCRdb ran MiXCR on the multiplex PCR reads and lists one entry per CDR3 protein. Counted here are 540,000 or so distinct CDR3 sequences, roughly 12% occurring once; the ten biggest clones make up about 9.1%. This sample also appeared in a second study, on T cells in Graves' hyperthyroidism and ophthalmopathy.

Sequences were derived from peripheral blood mononuclear cells (PBMCs), sampled at new diagnosis, from a patient treated with antithyroid drugs. Receptors were obtained from a man aged 25-40 years with Graves disease. Each CDR3 is given with its conserved first and last residue. Fields, in order: clone size, CDR3 length, V gene, D gene, J gene, CDR3 protein, CDR3 DNA. The D gene is left open where the match is weak. Clone size is not always given. Where it is, it says once, few, many or a class for expanded clones.

>many|16|TRBV2|.|TRBJ1-1
CASSDELRFTTPEAFF
TGTGCCAGCAGTGACGAATTGCGCTTCACCACACCTGAAGCTTTCTTT
>.|14|TRBV30|TRBD1|TRBJ1-3
CACNAGQSGNTIYF
TGTGCCTGTAACGCGGGACAGTCAGGAAACACCATATATTTT
>many|15|TRBV15|.|TRBJ2-7
CATSRDPGDSYEQYF
TGTGCCACCAGCAGAGATCCCGGGGACTCCTACGAGCAGTACTTC
>many|16|TRBV7-9|TRBD1|TRBJ2-1
CASSSSGTGSYNEQFF
TGTGCCAGCAGCTCCTCCGGGACAGGGTCGTACAATGAGCAGTTCTTC
>many|15|TRBV11-1|.|TRBJ2-5
CASSSRLAEVETLYF
TGTGCCAGCAGCTCACGACTCGCAGAGGTGGAGACCCTGTACTTC
>few|16|TRBV24-1|TRBD1|TRBJ2-1
CATSDFNRGPYNEQFF
TGTGCCACCAGTGATTTTAACAGGGGTCCCTACAATGAGCAGTTCTTC
>many|11|TRBV29-1|.|TRBJ1-1
CSVRFGTEAFF
TGCAGCGTTAGGTTTGGGACTGAAGCTTTCTTT
>many|13|TRBV2|.|TRBJ1-2
CASSRQKPYGYTF
TGTGCCAGCAGCCGACAGAAACCCTATGGCTACACCTTC
>many|14|TRBV2|.|TRBJ1-1
CASRSRGGDTEAFF
TGTGCCAGCAGGAGCCGCGGAGGGGACACTGAAGCTTTCTTT
>many|13|TRBV20-1|.|TRBJ1-4
CSARQGANEKLFF
TGCAGTGCTAGACAGGGAGCTAATGAAAAACTGTTTTTT
>few|12|TRBV7-6|.|TRBJ2-7
CASSSLNTEQYF
TGTGCCAGCAGCTCCCTAAACACCGAGCAGTACTTC
>many|12|TRBV7-2|.|TRBJ2-3
CASSLAQGTQYF
TGTGCCAGCAGCTTAGCGCAGGGAACGCAGTATTTT
>.|16|TRBV20-1|TRBD2|TRBJ2-1
CSGVKAGIRSYNEQFF
TGCAGTGGGGTAAAAGCGGGAATAAGGTCCTACAATGAGCAGTTCTTC
>many|14|TRBV5-1|TRBD1|TRBJ2-3
CASSPGQSADTQYF
TGCGCCAGCAGCCCGGGACAGAGCGCAGATACGCAGTATTTT
>few|15|TRBV20-1|.|TRBJ1-5
CSARSRAVSNQPQHF
TGCAGTGCCCGATCTAGAGCGGTTAGCAATCAGCCCCAGCATTTT
>many|12|TRBV29-1|TRBD1|TRBJ2-3
CSGTGGTDTQYF
TGCAGCGGAACAGGGGGCACAGATACGCAGTATTTT
>.|19|TRBV5-4|TRBD2|TRBJ2-1
CASRPPGTSGRAYYNEQFF
TGTGCCAGCAGGCCGCCGGGGACTAGCGGGAGGGCATACTACAATGAGCAGTTCTTC
>many|15|TRBV7-3|TRBD2|TRBJ2-1
CASSLRGGRAYEQFF
TGTGCCAGCAGCTTAAGAGGCGGGAGGGCCTATGAGCAGTTCTTC
>many|13|TRBV20-1|.|TRBJ2-5
CSWAVGGQETQYF
TGCAGCTGGGCTGTTGGGGGACAAGAGACCCAGTACTTC
>few|16|TRBV20-1|.|TRBJ1-1
CSVPSGGRSENTEAFF
TGCAGTGTTCCTAGCGGGGGGCGCAGTGAAAACACTGAAGCTTTCTTT
>many|16|TRBV11-2|TRBD1|TRBJ2-3
CASSLGRTGPTDTQYF
TGTGCCAGCAGCTTGGGTCGGACAGGGCCCACAGATACGCAGTATTTT
>few|14|TRBV5-1|TRBD2|TRBJ2-1
CASGLAGGANEQFF
TGCGCCAGCGGATTAGCGGGAGGAGCGAATGAGCAGTTCTTC
>many|14|TRBV30|TRBD2|TRBJ2-7
CAWMPGLADYEQYF
TGTGCCTGGATGCCGGGACTAGCGGACTACGAGCAGTACTTC
>few|13|TRBV29-1|.|TRBJ2-5
CSPTIRGGETQYF
TGCAGCCCAACAATCAGGGGCGGGGAGACCCAGTACTTC
>.|14|TRBV5-4|.|TRBJ2-1
CASSLVEAYNEQFF
TGTGCCAGCAGCTTGGTGGAGGCTTACAATGAGCAGTTCTTC
>few|13|TRBV7-3|.|TRBJ1-2
CASSPGANYGYTF
TGTGCCAGCAGCCCCGGGGCAAACTATGGCTACACCTTC
>many|16|TRBV6-1|TRBD2|TRBJ2-1
CASSRTSGSSYNEQFF
TGTGCCAGCAGCCGAACTAGCGGGAGCTCCTACAATGAGCAGTTCTTC
>many|13|TRBV7-2|.|TRBJ1-2
CASSLQESYGYTF
TGTGCCAGCAGCTTGCAGGAATCCTATGGCTACACCTTC
>many|19|TRBV6-1|TRBD2|TRBJ2-3
CASSSPGLAGRQIQNTQYF
TGTGCCAGCAGCTCTCCGGGACTAGCGGGACGTCAGATACAGAATACGCAGTATTTT
>.|16|TRBV16|.|TRBJ2-5
CASSQREPGPLGTQYF
TGTGCCAGCAGCCAAAGGGAGCCGGGACCTCTGGGGACCCAGTACTTC
>.|14|TRBV20-1|.|TRBJ2-7
CSARVSWTPHEQYF
TGCAGTGCTAGAGTCTCCTGGACCCCCCACGAGCAGTACTTC
>many|17|TRBV5-8|TRBD2|TRBJ2-3
CASSLGLAGANTDTQYF
TGTGCCAGCAGCTTGGGCCTAGCGGGGGCTAACACAGATACGCAGTATTTT
>.|16|TRBV18|.|TRBJ1-4
CASSPFGQISDEKLFF
TGTGCCAGCTCACCCTTCGGACAGATTAGCGACGAAAAACTGTTTTTT
>.|16|TRBV5-1|.|TRBJ1-4
CASSLAEGLEAEKLFF
TGCGCCAGCAGCTTGGCCGAGGGGCTAGAAGCTGAAAAACTGTTTTTT
>.|12|TRBV28|.|TRBJ1-1
CASHAGNTEAFF
TGTGCCAGTCACGCGGGGAACACTGAAGCTTTCTTT
>many|14|TRBV2|TRBD1|TRBJ2-7
CASTPVDRGHEQYF
TGTGCCAGCACCCCAGTGGACAGGGGCCACGAGCAGTACTTC